The 29 T cell receptor beta chains in this list originate from one sample, sequenced in a study of cytomegalovirus exposure and HLA in healthy donors. Both 60 Vbeta primers and 13 Jbeta primers went into the PCR. Profiling relied on immunoSEQ multiplex PCR, and the TCRdb table lists in-frame clones only, not all of them. The sample lists some 110,000 clones, almost 70% occurring once. The source material was PBMCs. The source is a man aged 25-45 years in good health and CMV-seronegative.

The genes are TRBV7-2 and TRBJ1-3; D is undetermined. V dropped 1 base and J dropped 0 bases, with 4 bases sitting between them. There are 14 residues in the CDR3. Germline CDR1 reads SGHTA; CDR2 reads FQGNSA. The CDR3 loop is CASSLESSGNTIYF. The CDR3 DNA is TGTGCCAGCAGCTTAGAGAGCTCTGGAAACACCATATATTTT.

This chain connects TRBV30 to TRBJ2-1; 11 nucleotides align to TRBD2. The trim removed 2 bases at V and 9 bases at J, leaving 9 bases unmatched. The CDR3 sequence is 15 residues long. Per germline, CDR1 GTSNPN and CDR2 SVGIG (reference sequence). DNA of the CDR3: TGTGCCTGGAGTCGCCTACTAGCGGGAGATGGTGAGCAGTTCTTC. It is translated as CAWSRLLAGDGEQFF.

This clone came up once. This chain uses TRBV7-9 with TRBJ1-4; D possibly corresponds to TRBD1 (5 bases). Germline lookup yields CDR1 SEHNR and CDR2 FQNEAQ (reference sequence). V was clipped by 0 bases and J by 3 bases, with 8 bases between them. The CDR3 runs to 15 residues. In DNA form, the CDR3 reads TGTGCCAGCAGCTTAGCAGTAGGGGCTAATGAAAAACTGTTTTTT. Amino acids: CASSLAVGANEKLFF.

The table lists this clone with a count of one. The rearrangement joins TRBV7-3 to TRBJ2-3; perhaps TRBD1 as D (5 bases). Per the germline V gene, CDR1 is SGHTA and CDR2 is FQGTGA. V gave up 1 base and J gave up 6 bases, with 17 bases separating them. The CDR3 consists of 16 residues. The CDR3 DNA reads TGTGCCAGCAGCTTAATCCCGGACAAACCGGGCGATACGCAGTATTTT. It is translated as CASSLIPDKPGDTQYF.

For this clone: One junction end does not reproduce the germline sequence, and a read error may be involved. The chain combines TRBV5-1 with TRBJ1-1; D is perhaps TRBD1 (6 bases). CDR3 size: 15 residues. The germline V gene encodes CDR1 SGHRS and CDR2 YFSETQ. The CDR3 loop is CASSRQVEMKTEAFF. CDR3 DNA: TGCGCCAGTAGTCGACAGGTAGAAATGAAAACTGAAGCTTTCTTT.

This clone was seen once. This chain links TRBV4-1 with TRBJ1-4, with TRBD1 matching over 10 bases. Germline-derived CDR1 and CDR2 are MGHRA and YSYEKL. This CDR3 has 17 amino acids. V was pared by 4 bases and J by 8 bases, with 13 bases of the junction left unmatched. Written as DNA, the CDR3 is TGCGCCAGCAGCCGTACCGGACAGGGGGGTTATCGAGAAAAACTGTTTTTT. It is translated as CASSRTGQGGYREKLFF.

The genes are TRBV7-8 and TRBJ2-5; TRBD2 matches at 16 bases. Germline loops: CDR1 SGHVS, CDR2 FQNEAQ. The CDR3 consists of 17 residues. V lost 4 bases and J lost 5; bases outside the gene matches: 7. CDR3 coding DNA: TGTGCCAGCAGCTGGGGACTAGCGGGAGGGCTCGGTGAGACCCAGTACTTC. It yields the protein CASSWGLAGGLGETQYF.

This clone has a handful of counts. The J gene is TRBJ2-1, the V gene TRBV27, with 9 bases fitting TRBD2. Germline trimming cut 3 bases from V and 9 bases from J; bases unmatched to any gene: 9. The CDR3 runs 15 residues. CDR1 is MNHEY and CDR2 is SMNVEV in the germline V gene (reference sequence). The DNA of the CDR3 is TGTGCCAGCAGTTTTGCGGGAGGGCCCTTGCGTGAGCAGTTCTTC. Its translation is CASSFAGGPLREQFF.

J is TRBJ2-7 and V is TRBV15, with a weak D call TRBD2 (6 bases). The CDR3 runs 13 residues. The germline CDR1 and CDR2 sequences are LNHNV and YYDKDF (reference sequence). Trimming removed 0 bases at V and 6 bases at J, with 9 bases between. The CDR3: CATSRDRGGEQYF. CDR3 nucleotide sequence: TGTGCCACCAGCAGAGATCGGGGAGGCGAGCAGTACTTC.

This chain joins TRBV7-2 and TRBJ1-1, with 7 bases aligning to TRBD1. V shed 5 bases, J shed 0 bases, and the junction held 9 bases outside the gene matches. Germline V gene data show CDR1 as SGHTA and CDR2 as FQGNSA. CDR3 length equals 16 residues. CDR3 loop: CASSTLIGTVNTEAFF. In DNA form, the CDR3 reads TGTGCCAGCAGCACTTTGATAGGGACAGTGAACACTGAAGCTTTCTTT. Variable domain in full (rest from reference TRBV7-2 and TRBJ1-1): GAGVSQSPSNKVTEKGKDVELRCDPISGHTALYWYRQSLGQGLEFLIYFQGNSAPDKSGLPSDRFSAERTGGSVSTLTIQRTQQEDSAVYLCASSTLIGTVNTEAFFGQGTRLTVV.

The J gene is TRBJ2-6, the V gene TRBV5-6, with D perhaps TRBD2 (5 bases). Germline CDR1 is SGHDT and CDR2 is YYEEEE. Trimming removed 2 bases from V and 4 bases from J, with 10 bases in between. This CDR3 spans 15 amino acids. The CDR3 region has the DNA TGTGCCAGCAGCTTTCGGGGATCGGGGGCCAACGTCCTGACTTTC. Protein sequence: CASSFRGSGANVLTF.

The rearrangement links TRBV9 to TRBJ2-1; 11 nucleotides agree with TRBD1. Germline assignment: CDR1 SGDLS and CDR2 YYNGEE. The junction had 10 bases not matched to a gene; V was cut back by 4 bases and J by 10 bases. The CDR3 sequence is 15 residues long. CDR3 DNA sequence: TGTGCCAGCAGCAGAACGGACAGGGGGCAAGGGGAGCAGTTCTTC. Translating it yields CASSRTDRGQGEQFF.

The chain is built from TRBV28 and TRBJ2-5; 7 bases are a match to TRBD1. The J call is in doubt because the DNA end fits TRBJ2-7 better. This CDR3 spans 14 amino acids. Germline CDR1 reads MDHEN; CDR2 reads SYDVKM. In nucleotides, the CDR3 is TGTGCCAGCACCAGGGACGGACAGGCCTACGAGCAGTACTTC. Translated: CASTRDGQAYEQYF.

This clone showed up just a few times. The chain uses TRBV29-1 and TRBJ2-1; 8 nucleotides match TRBD1. Germline-derived CDR1 and CDR2 are SQVTM and ANQGSEA. This CDR3 contains 13 residues. The V gene end was trimmed by 7 bases and the J gene end by 0 bases; junction bases not matched to a gene: 2. CDR3: CSGQGSSYNEQFF. CDR3 coding DNA: TGCAGCGGACAGGGGAGCTCCTACAATGAGCAGTTCTTC.

J is TRBJ1-2 and V is TRBV6-6; TRBD1 matches at 10 bases. Trimming removed 5 bases from V and 2 bases from J; junction bases left unmatched: 2. The CDR3 runs to 14 residues. Germline V gives CDR1 MNHNY, CDR2 SVGAGI (reference sequence). CDR3 region: CASSRGQGNYGYTF. CDR3 DNA: TGTGCCAGCAGTCGGGGACAGGGGAACTATGGCTACACCTTC.

The rearrangement uses TRBV14 and TRBJ2-2; D not resolved. V was cut by 0 bases and J by 5 bases, with 4 bases left in between. CDR1 is SGHDN and CDR2 is FVKESK in the germline V gene. The CDR3 extends over 13 amino acids. The CDR3 DNA is TGTGCCAGCAGCCAAGATGTAACCGGGGAGCTGTTTTTT. It specifies CASSQDVTGELFF.

The V gene is TRBV13, the J gene TRBJ2-1; 9 bases are shared with TRBD2. Per the germline V gene, CDR1 is PRHDT and CDR2 is FYEKMQ (reference sequence). CDR3 length: 15 amino acids. The junction had 4 bases not matched to a gene; V was cut back by 1 base and J by 6 bases. The chain's CDR3 is CASSLVLAGVNEQFF. DNA for the CDR3: TGTGCCAGCAGCTTAGTATTAGCGGGAGTCAATGAGCAGTTCTTC.

The chain couples TRBV7-2 to TRBJ2-5; 8 positions match TRBD2. Germline-derived CDR1 and CDR2 are SGHTA and FQGNSA. V shed 5 bases and J 5 bases; nucleotides not matched to a gene: 16. The CDR3 sequence is 17 residues long. The CDR3 reads CASSVGVAGRAVETQYF. CDR3 coding DNA: TGTGCCAGCAGCGTCGGGGTAGCCGGGAGGGCCGTGGAGACCCAGTACTTC.

This clone was seen more than once but under ten times. CDR3 DNA: TGCGCCAGCAGCCGGAATAGCGGGACAGATACGCAGTATTTT. Its protein product is CASSRNSGTDTQYF. The chain links TRBV5-1 to TRBJ2-3; 7 bases map to TRBD2. Germline V CDR1 and CDR2: SGHRS, YFSETQ. The V segment lost 4 bases and the J segment 3 bases; nucleotides outside the gene matches: 5. CDR3 length: 14 amino acids.

The chain joins TRBV28 to TRBJ1-1; tentatively, D is TRBD1 (5 bases). The CDR3 contains 12 residues. Germline V gene data show CDR1 as MDHEN and CDR2 as SYDVKM. CDR3 in DNA: TGTGCAGCGGACGGGGGGAACACTGAAGCTTTCTTT. Amino acids: CAADGGNTEAFF.

J is TRBJ2-1 and V is TRBV11-3, with 8 positions matching TRBD2. CDR1 is SGHNT and CDR2 is YENEEA in the germline V gene. This CDR3 has 15 residues. J was trimmed by 0 bases and V by 6 bases; bases with no gene match: 4. The CDR3 DNA sequence: TGTGCCAGCAGGCATAGCGGGATCTCCTACAATGAGCAGTTCTTC. Translating it yields CASRHSGISYNEQFF.

This clone was counted between two and nine times. The sample holds other DNA sequences that translate to the same CDR3. The rearrangement uses TRBV5-1 and TRBJ1-1; 7 nucleotides align to TRBD1. With 0 bases clipped from V and 2 bases from J, the junction kept 1 base outside the gene matches. The CDR3 covers 14 residues. Looked up from germline, CDR1 is SGHRS and CDR2 is YFSETQ. The DNA for the CDR3 is TGCGCCAGCAGCTTGGGGACAGGTAACACTGAAGCTTTCTTT. Its protein is CASSLGTGNTEAFF.

This clone was seen more than once but under ten times. The sample holds other DNA sequences that translate to the same CDR3. J is TRBJ2-2 and V is TRBV30; no clear D gene. The germline CDR1 and CDR2 sequences are GTSNPN and SVGIG (reference sequence). V gave up 2 bases and J gave up 2 bases, with 9 bases separating them. The CDR3 consists of 14 residues. The CDR3 loop reads CAWSPSANTGELFF. In DNA, the CDR3 is TGTGCCTGGAGTCCCAGTGCCAACACCGGGGAGCTGTTTTTT.

The chain is built from TRBV28 and TRBJ1-1; 7 nucleotides agree with TRBD1. This CDR3 is 13 amino acids long. J lost 5 bases, V lost 9 bases, and 9 bases had no gene match. CDR1 and CDR2 (germline): MDHEN, SYDVKM. CDR3 region: CASNRGSLTEAFF. In DNA, the CDR3 is TGTGCCAGTAACAGGGGTTCTCTAACTGAAGCTTTCTTT. The full variable domain, rest sourced from reference TRBV28 and TRBJ1-1, is DVKVTQSSRYLVKRTGEKVFLECVQDMDHENMFWYRQDPGLGLRLIYFSYDVKMKEKGDIPEGYSVSREKKERFSLILESASTNQTSMYLCASNRGSLTEAFFGQGTRLTVV.

The J gene is TRBJ1-1, the V gene TRBV5-1; no firm D call. This CDR3 is built from 13 residues. Trimming left V 3 bases short and J 2 bases short, with 8 bases between. Germline V gene data show CDR1 as SGHRS and CDR2 as YFSETQ. The CDR3 here is CASSSGSNTEAFF. CDR3 bases: TGCGCCAGCAGCTCGGGGAGCAACACTGAAGCTTTCTTT.

The rearrangement joins TRBV19 to TRBJ1-5; 7 nucleotides agree with TRBD1. Germline trimming cut 5 bases from V and 5 bases from J; bases unmatched to any gene: 9. The CDR3 has 15 residues. CDR1 and CDR2 from the germline V gene are LNHDA and SQIVND (reference sequence). CDR3 region: CASSFLGQADQPQHF. In nucleotides, the CDR3 is TGTGCCAGTAGTTTTTTAGGACAGGCGGATCAGCCCCAGCATTTT.

As for this clone: One junction end does not reproduce the germline sequence, and a read error may be involved. This chain uses TRBV28 with TRBJ2-2; TRBD1 matches 7 bases. The germline CDR1 and CDR2 sequences are MDHEN and SYDVKM. The CDR3 contains 15 residues. CDR3 sequence (DNA): TGTGCCAGCGTTAGGCCAGGGGGTGGAACCGAGGAGCTGTTTTTT. Translating gives CASVRPGGGTEELFF.

The chain uses TRBV7-9 and TRBJ1-6; a possible D gene is TRBD1 (6 bases). Deletions cut 2 bases from V and 7 bases from J, with 12 bases between. Germline CDR1 and CDR2: SEHNR and FQNEAQ (reference sequence). The CDR3 sequence is 15 residues long. The CDR3 nucleotides read TGTGCCAGCAGCTTACTGGGGGCTAACAATTCACCCCTCCACTTT. This encodes CASSLLGANNSPLHF.

This clone occurred a few times. The chain combines TRBV6-1 with TRBJ2-7; the D is unclear. The CDR3 length is 10 residues. V lost 3 bases and J 6 bases, leaving 3 bases between the germline ends. Germline CDR1 reads MNHNS; CDR2 reads SASEGT. This chain's CDR3 is CASSEREQYF. DNA for the CDR3: TGTGCCAGCAGTGAGCGCGAGCAGTACTTC.